These 27 T cell receptor beta chains came from one sample sequenced in a study of blood T cell repertoires in COVID-19. Data came from immunoSEQ multiplex PCR; TCRdb stores just in-frame clones and leaves some out. The sample shows some 160,000 clones, 75% to 90% of them seen only once. Sequencing was done on a sample of peripheral blood. The source of these receptors is a woman between 55 and 75 years old with active COVID-19.

This chain connects TRBV6-6 to TRBJ2-5; D might be TRBD2 (6 bases). Germline CDR1 and CDR2: MNHNY and SVGAGI (reference sequence). There are 14 residues in the CDR3. V lost 2 bases and J 2 bases, leaving 9 bases between the germline ends. Written as DNA, the CDR3 is TGTGCCAGCAGTTACCTAGCGCGTCAAGAGACCCAGTACTTC. It codes for CASSYLARQETQYF.

This clone was seen just once. V is TRBV28 and J is TRBJ2-5; D gene unclear. The CDR3 is 12 residues long. V lost 6 bases to trimming and J lost 3 bases, with 8 bases between them. The V gene's germline CDR1 is MDHEN and CDR2 SYDVKM. CDR3 coding DNA: TGTGCCAGCAGCCCCTACGAAGAGACCCAGTACTTC. This translates into CASSPYEETQYF.

V and J are TRBV6-5 and TRBJ2-7; a weak D match, TRBD1 (6 bases). The length of the CDR3 is 13 residues. CDR1 MNHEY and CDR2 SVGAGI come from the germline V gene. V gave up 6 bases and J gave up 3 bases, with 12 bases separating them. The CDR3 sequence is CASSSGTSYEQYF. CDR3 nucleotides: TGTGCCAGCAGCTCCGGGACAAGCTACGAGCAGTACTTC.

This clone was recorded only once. The rearrangement uses TRBV10-1 and TRBJ2-2; 7 bases align to TRBD2. The CDR3 spans 17 residues. V lost 4 bases and J lost 0; bases outside the gene matches: 8. The germline CDR1 and CDR2 sequences are WNHNN and SYGVQD (reference sequence). CDR3 amino acids: CASSALGGDANTGELFF. As DNA, the CDR3 is TGCGCCAGCAGTGCGTTGGGGGGGGACGCGAACACCGGGGAGCTGTTTTTT.

J is TRBJ2-1 and V is TRBV18; TRBD2 matches 8 bases. The V gene end was trimmed by 1 base and the J gene end by 6 bases; junction bases not matched to a gene: 2. CDR1 is KGHSH and CDR2 is LQKENI in the germline V gene. CDR3 length: 14 amino acids. The CDR3 bases are TGTGCCAGCTCACCACGGCGGGAGGTCAATGAGCAGTTCTTC. Translation gives CASSPRREVNEQFF.

The rearrangement uses TRBV9 and TRBJ2-2; 9 bases line up with TRBD2. The CDR3 runs to 19 residues. The V gene end was trimmed by 4 bases and the J gene end by 1 base; junction bases not matched to a gene: 14. Per germline, CDR1 SGDLS and CDR2 YYNGEE. This chain's CDR3 is CASSPVGLAPKGNTGELFF. CDR3 DNA: TGTGCCAGCAGCCCAGTGGGACTAGCTCCCAAGGGGAACACCGGGGAGCTGTTTTTT.

The V gene is TRBV6-1, the J gene TRBJ2-3; 7 nucleotides agree with TRBD2. Germline V gene data show CDR1 as MNHNS and CDR2 as SASEGT. The CDR3 covers 14 residues. The V and J ends lost 3 bases and 5 bases, in that order; junction bases with no gene match: 5. The DNA for the CDR3 is TGTGCCAGCAGTGACAGGCAGCGGGGAGATACGCAGTATTTT. Residues: CASSDRQRGDTQYF.

V and J are TRBV28 and TRBJ2-7, with 7 bases lining up with TRBD1. Losses at the gene ends were 5 bases for V and 6 bases for J; bases not matched to a gene: 7. The CDR3 extends over 13 amino acids. Germline CDR1 is MDHEN and CDR2 is SYDVKM. The CDR3 region has the DNA TGTGCCAGCAGTCTAGACAGGGCAGCCGAGCAGTACTTC. Encoded protein: CASSLDRAAEQYF. The whole variable domain, filled in from reference TRBV28 and TRBJ2-7, reads DVKVTQSSRYLVKRTGEKVFLECVQDMDHENMFWYRQDPGLGLRLIYFSYDVKMKEKGDIPEGYSVSREKKERFSLILESASTNQTSMYLCASSLDRAAEQYFGPGTRLTVT.

The chain combines TRBV28 with TRBJ2-7; TRBD1 matches at 10 bases. Germline values: CDR1 MDHEN, CDR2 SYDVKM. The CDR3 loop spans 15 amino acids. Trimming took 5 bases from V and 4 from J; bases not matched to a gene: 8. The CDR3 spells CASSLGQGIQYEQYF. CDR3 bases: TGTGCCAGCAGTCTGGGACAGGGGATTCAATACGAGCAGTACTTC.

The chain has TRBV15 and TRBJ2-7, with D unclear. Looked up from germline, CDR1 is LNHNV and CDR2 is YYDKDF (reference sequence). Trimming took 0 bases from V and 0 from J, leaving 9 bases between them. This CDR3 has 15 residues. CDR3: CATSRDPVASYEQYF. The CDR3 nucleotides are TGTGCCACCAGCAGAGACCCAGTAGCCTCCTACGAGCAGTACTTC.

The V and J genes are TRBV28 and TRBJ2-1, with D possibly TRBD1 on 5 matching bases. Trimming cost V 6 bases and J 0 bases, with 6 bases left between them. This CDR3 has 13 amino acids. Per germline, CDR1 MDHEN and CDR2 SYDVKM. The CDR3 DNA follows: TGTGCCAGCAGCGACAGCTCCTACAATGAGCAGTTCTTC. Translation: CASSDSSYNEQFF. The variable domain in full, with the rest retrieved from reference TRBV28 and TRBJ2-1, is DVKVTQSSRYLVKRTGEKVFLECVQDMDHENMFWYRQDPGLGLRLIYFSYDVKMKEKGDIPEGYSVSREKKERFSLILESASTNQTSMYLCASSDSSYNEQFFGPGTRLTVL.

The chain is built from TRBV14 and TRBJ2-6; 10 nucleotides match TRBD1. Trimming at V came to 1 base and at J to 0 bases, leaving 6 bases not matched to a gene. In germline, CDR1 is SGHDN, CDR2 FVKESK. This CDR3 is 19 amino acids long. The CDR3: CASSQAPGQGTSGANVLTF. The DNA for the CDR3 is TGTGCCAGCAGCCAAGCCCCGGGACAGGGGACCTCTGGGGCCAACGTCCTGACTTTC.

The V and J genes are TRBV5-1 and TRBJ1-4; tentative D call: TRBD1 (5 bases). Deletions cut 0 bases from V and 5 bases from J, with 8 bases between. Germline assignment: CDR1 SGHRS and CDR2 YFSETQ. The length of the CDR3 is 14 residues. The CDR3 nucleotides read TGCGCCAGCAGCTTGGGCGGGGGAAATGAAAAACTGTTTTTT. Translation: CASSLGGGNEKLFF. Full variable domain (remainder filled in from reference TRBV5-1 and TRBJ1-4): KAGVTQTPRYLIKTRGQQVTLSCSPISGHRSVSWYQQTPGQGLQFLFEYFSETQRNKGNFPGRFSGRQFSNSRSEMNVSTLELGDSALYLCASSLGGGNEKLFFGSGTQLSVL.

The chain joins TRBV29-1 to TRBJ2-1, with TRBD2 matching 12 bases. V lost 4 bases, J lost 0 bases, and 10 bases stayed unmatched. The CDR3 runs 18 residues. The V gene's germline CDR1 is SQVTM and CDR2 ANQGSEA. The CDR3 sequence is CSVVTTSGRPSSYNEQFF. The CDR3 DNA sequence: TGCAGCGTTGTTACTACTAGCGGGAGGCCAAGCTCCTACAATGAGCAGTTCTTC.

The rearrangement joins TRBV9 to TRBJ2-1; 8 bases are a match to TRBD1. Germline-derived CDR1 and CDR2 are SGDLS and YYNGEE. The CDR3 covers 15 residues. V was clipped by 1 base and J by 3 bases; unmatched bases: 3. The CDR3 nucleotides read TGTGCCAGCAGCGTACAGGGGGCTGGCTACAATGAGCAGTTCTTC. Translating it yields CASSVQGAGYNEQFF.

The J gene is TRBJ1-4, the V gene TRBV4-1, with 10 nucleotides matching TRBD1. CDR1 and CDR2 (germline): MGHRA, YSYEKL. This CDR3 contains 19 residues. Unmatched junction bases numbered 12, after V lost 0 bases and J lost 5 bases. In DNA form, the CDR3 reads TGCGCCAGCAGCCAAGACTGGGGACAGGGGCGTGGGGAGAATGAAAAACTGTTTTTT. This codes for CASSQDWGQGRGENEKLFF.

The rearrangement joins TRBV30 to TRBJ2-3; TRBD2 is a possible D gene (5 bases). The V end was cut by 0 bases, the J end by 4 bases, with 11 bases between. Looked up from germline, CDR1 is GTSNPN and CDR2 is SVGIG (reference sequence). This CDR3 has 14 residues. This chain's CDR3 is CAWSVGLASDTQYF. CDR3 in DNA: TGTGCCTGGAGTGTAGGGCTAGCCTCAGATACGCAGTATTTT.

The rearrangement uses TRBV18 and TRBJ2-2; 8 bases are shared with TRBD2. The CDR3 has 17 amino acids. V trimming: 0 bases; J trimming: 3 bases; junction bases outside the gene matches: 6. Germline V lookup: CDR1 KGHSH, CDR2 LQKENI. The CDR3 DNA follows: TGTGCCAGCTCACCACCGGCCGGGACTAGTTACACCGGGGAGCTGTTTTTT. This gives the protein CASSPPAGTSYTGELFF.

This clone was counted a single time. CDR3 protein: CASRVGGSSVNEQFF. In nucleotides, the CDR3 is TGTGCCAGCAGAGTCGGGGGGAGTTCGGTCAATGAGCAGTTCTTC. The J gene is TRBJ2-1, the V gene TRBV11-2, with 7 positions matching TRBD2. V was clipped by 6 bases and J by 6 bases; unmatched bases: 11. CDR1 is SGHAT and CDR2 is FQNNGV in the germline V gene. The CDR3 has 15 amino acids.

V and J are TRBV5-5 and TRBJ2-1; 9 nucleotides align to TRBD2. Trimming removed 0 bases from V and 7 bases from J; junction bases left unmatched: 2. CDR1 and CDR2 (germline): SGHKS, YYEKEE (reference sequence). The CDR3 is 14 residues long. CDR3 nucleotides: TGTGCCAGCAGCTTGGAGACTAGCGGTAATGAGCAGTTCTTC. Residues: CASSLETSGNEQFF.

This rearrangement joins TRBV2 to TRBJ1-6; D is undetermined. The CDR3 has 12 amino acids. V lost 6 bases and J lost 5, with 5 bases in between. Germline loops: CDR1 SNHLY, CDR2 FYNNEI. The CDR3, as DNA: TGTGCCAGCAGAACTGATAATTCACCCCTCCACTTT. Its protein is CASRTDNSPLHF.

The chain recombines TRBV12-3 or TRBV12-4 with TRBJ1-4, with D possibly matching TRBD1 (5 bases). V lost 4 bases and J lost 7, with 10 bases in between. This CDR3 spans 13 amino acids. The CDR3 DNA sequence: TGTGCCAGCAGTTCCGGGGGGAGTGAAAAACTGTTTTTT. Its translation: CASSSGGSEKLFF.

The chain carries TRBV19 and TRBJ1-5; TRBD1 aligns across 10 bases. Unmatched junction bases numbered 6, after V lost 5 bases and J lost 5 bases. The CDR3 loop spans 15 amino acids. Per germline, CDR1 LNHDA and CDR2 SQIVND (reference sequence). This chain's CDR3 is CASSLPGTGDQPQHF. The CDR3 DNA reads as TGTGCCAGTAGTCTACCCGGGACAGGGGATCAGCCCCAGCATTTT.

The chain employs TRBV5-1 and TRBJ2-2; D gene ambiguous. Between the trimmed V and J ends, which lost 0 bases and 3 bases, there was a span of 6 bases. CDR1 and CDR2 from the germline V gene are SGHRS and YFSETQ. The CDR3 totals 14 residues. This CDR3 reads CASSLAQHTGELFF. CDR3 sequence (DNA): TGCGCCAGCAGCTTGGCACAGCACACCGGGGAGCTGTTTTTT.

The J gene is TRBJ2-5, the V gene TRBV29-1, with D unclear. The ends were cut back, 0 bases at V and 1 base at J, with 9 bases in the middle. There are 14 residues in the CDR3. CDR1 is SQVTM, CDR2 ANQGSEA, per germline. The CDR3 bases are TGCAGCGTTGAAGAAGGAGACCTCCAAGAGACCCAGTACTTC. Protein sequence: CSVEEGDLQETQYF.

The J gene is TRBJ2-7, the V gene TRBV25-1, with 12 bases fitting TRBD2. With 0 bases clipped from V and 4 bases from J, the junction kept 4 bases outside the gene matches. The length of the CDR3 is 16 residues. The germline gives CDR1 MGHDK, CDR2 SYGVNS. For the CDR3, the DNA is TGTGCCAGCAGTGAATATGGACTAGCGGGAACGTACGAGCAGTACTTC. This gives the protein CASSEYGLAGTYEQYF.

J is TRBJ1-5 and V is TRBV28; 10 bases are a match to TRBD1. The V gene end was trimmed by 4 bases and the J gene end by 7 bases; junction bases not matched to a gene: 7. Germline CDR1 reads MDHEN; CDR2 reads SYDVKM. CDR3 length: 15 amino acids. The chain's CDR3 is CASSSRDRGQQPQHF. The DNA for the CDR3 is TGTGCCAGCAGTTCCCGGGACAGGGGTCAACAGCCCCAGCATTTT.